These 22 T cell receptor beta chains were sequenced from one sample in a study of graft-versus-host responses after intestinal transplantation. Their antigens are not known. Only in-frame clones appear in the TCRdb table, and some are missing; sequencing was by immunoSEQ multiplex PCR. This table holds over 75,000 clones, around nine tenths found once. The specimen was unstimulated CD4+ T cells sorted from spleen or lymph node cells, collected before intestinal transplant. The receptors stem from a human donor who received an intestinal transplant.

This chain connects TRBV5-1 to TRBJ2-7, with a possible D match to TRBD2 (6 bases). The germline gives CDR1 SGHRS, CDR2 YFSETQ. This CDR3 has 14 residues. V lost 3 bases, J lost 2 bases, and 12 bases lay in between. CDR3 bases: TGCGCCAGCAGCTCCTCAGGGACTCCCTACGAGCAGTACTTC. Residues: CASSSSGTPYEQYF.

V and J are TRBV5-4 and TRBJ2-7; 11 bases map to TRBD1. Germline V gives CDR1 SGHNT, CDR2 YYREEE (reference sequence). CDR3 length: 17 residues. Trimming removed 2 bases from V and 6 bases from J; junction bases left unmatched: 13. This chain's CDR3 is CASSLGAPGQGAVEQYF. The CDR3 DNA reads as TGTGCCAGCAGCTTAGGGGCTCCTGGACAGGGGGCGGTCGAGCAGTACTTC.

Only one count was recorded for this clone. This chain joins TRBV7-6 and TRBJ2-3; D ambiguous. Germline CDR1 is SGHVS and CDR2 is FNYEAQ. With 6 bases removed from V and 3 bases from J, the gap between germline ends came to 13 bases. This CDR3 has 14 amino acids. DNA for the CDR3: TGTGCCAGCAGTTCGGGTCCCGGAACAGATACGCAGTATTTT. Encoded protein: CASSSGPGTDTQYF.

This clone showed up just once. The chain joins TRBV7-2 to TRBJ2-5; 8 bases line up with TRBD2. Germline V gene sequence: CDR1 SGHTA, CDR2 FQGNSA. V was clipped by 5 bases and J by 5 bases; unmatched bases: 10. CDR3 size: 15 residues. The CDR3 protein is CASSRRLARGETQYF. The CDR3 coding sequence is TGTGCCAGCAGCCGGAGACTAGCGCGGGGGGAGACCCAGTACTTC.

This clone was detected a few times. The chain links TRBV7-9 to TRBJ1-3; D not certain. V lost 5 bases and J lost 1, with 12 bases in between. This CDR3 is 15 amino acids long. CDR1 is SEHNR, CDR2 FQNEAQ, per germline (reference sequence). In DNA form, the CDR3 reads TGTGCCAGCAGCAAATCTACGGGATCTGGAAACACCATATATTTT. Amino acid sequence: CASSKSTGSGNTIYF.

The chain couples TRBV25-1 to TRBJ1-3; D not certain. The CDR3 totals 17 residues. The germline CDR1 and CDR2 sequences are MGHDK and SYGVNS. V dropped 8 bases and J dropped 0 bases, with 20 bases sitting between them. CDR3 nucleotide sequence: TGTGCCAGCGGCGACCCTCAGGAAAAGAGCTCTGGAAACACCATATATTTT. It specifies CASGDPQEKSSGNTIYF.

V and J are TRBV7-2 and TRBJ1-2; D is ambiguous. There are 12 residues in the CDR3. V dropped 5 bases and J dropped 7 bases, with 11 bases sitting between them. The V gene's germline CDR1 is SGHTA and CDR2 FQGNSA. The CDR3 sequence is CASSLLTSGYTF. The CDR3 DNA is TGTGCCAGCAGCCTCCTTACAAGTGGCTACACCTTC.

The V gene is TRBV7-3, the J gene TRBJ2-5, with D possibly TRBD2 on 5 matching bases. The CDR3 spans 13 residues. CDR1 and CDR2 (germline): SGHTA, FQGTGA. Trimming removed 3 bases from V and 0 bases from J, with 5 bases in between. The CDR3 reads CASSLTNQETQYF. CDR3 DNA: TGTGCCAGCAGCTTGACTAACCAAGAGACCCAGTACTTC.

The chain has TRBV10-3 and TRBJ1-6, with 8 nucleotides matching TRBD1. Looked up from germline, CDR1 is ENHRY and CDR2 is SYGVKD. CDR3 length: 15 amino acids. With V trimmed by 10 bases and J by 6 bases, 11 bases remained unmatched. DNA of the CDR3: TGTGCCACCCATCCGACAGGGGTTCTTAATTCACCCCTCCACTTT. Residues: CATHPTGVLNSPLHF.

This clone was observed a single time. This chain links TRBV10-3 with TRBJ1-1, with 8 bases matching TRBD1. Trimming cost V 4 bases and J 0 bases; bases outside gene matches: 4. Germline CDR1 reads ENHRY; CDR2 reads SYGVKD. The CDR3 extends over 15 amino acids. CDR3: CAISGDRQMNTEAFF. The CDR3 DNA reads TGTGCCATCAGTGGGGACAGGCAGATGAACACTGAAGCTTTCTTT.

The rearrangement joins TRBV28 to TRBJ1-5, with D perhaps matching TRBD1 (6 bases). Trimming took off 4 bases at V and 5 bases at J, with 15 bases between the two ends. The CDR3 contains 15 residues. Germline CDR1 is MDHEN and CDR2 is SYDVKM. Here the CDR3 reads CASSSTWGRHQPQHF. The CDR3 DNA follows: TGTGCCAGCAGTTCAACCTGGGGGCGGCATCAGCCCCAGCATTTT.

This clone was observed once. The rearrangement links TRBV2 to TRBJ1-2; 10 bases line up with TRBD1. The CDR3 is made up of 16 amino acids. Trimming cost V 4 bases and J 3 bases; bases outside gene matches: 8. Germline CDR1 SNHLY, CDR2 FYNNEI. CDR3 sequence (DNA): TGTGCCAGCAGTGCGGGGACAGGGGCCTTCCACTATGGCTACACCTTC. Its translation: CASSAGTGAFHYGYTF.

This chain connects TRBV7-8 to TRBJ2-7; 7 positions match TRBD1. The germline V gene has CDR1 SGHVS and CDR2 FQNEAQ. With V trimmed by 6 bases and J by 2 bases, 7 bases remained unmatched. The CDR3 has 14 residues. This chain's CDR3 is CASSHRGTPYEQYF. In DNA, the CDR3 is TGTGCCAGCAGTCACAGGGGTACCCCCTACGAGCAGTACTTC.

The chain joins TRBV27 to TRBJ1-4; D is perhaps TRBD1 (6 bases). Germline V gives CDR1 MNHEY, CDR2 SMNVEV (reference sequence). The length of the CDR3 is 14 residues. Trimming shortened V by 7 bases and J by 6 bases, and 15 bases separated the two germline ends. In nucleotides, the CDR3 is TGTGCCAGCAAAGCCCGGGACAAGTATGAAAAACTGTTTTTT. Translated, it gives CASKARDKYEKLFF.

The chain recombines TRBV5-1 with TRBJ2-5; D is possibly TRBD1 (7 bases). Germline V gives CDR1 SGHRS, CDR2 YFSETQ. Trimming left V 3 bases short and J 4 bases short, with 16 bases between. The CDR3 has 15 amino acids. The CDR3 region has the DNA TGCGCCAGCAGCTGGGCACAGGGGCGGGGAGAGACCCAGTACTTC. Translating it yields CASSWAQGRGETQYF.

The rearrangement uses TRBV11-3 and TRBJ2-1; 11 nucleotides align to TRBD2. This CDR3 spans 16 amino acids. The V gene's germline CDR1 is SGHNT and CDR2 YENEEA. V shed 1 base, J shed 6 bases, and the junction held 5 bases outside the gene matches. CDR3 sequence: CASSLVLAGVGNEQFF. The CDR3 nucleotides are TGTGCCAGCAGCTTAGTACTAGCGGGAGTAGGCAATGAGCAGTTCTTC.

The J gene is TRBJ1-1, the V gene TRBV6-5, with TRBD1 as a possible D gene (5 bases). With 8 bases removed from V and 5 bases from J, the gap between germline ends came to 21 bases. In germline, CDR1 is MNHEY, CDR2 SVGAGI. The CDR3 is 15 residues long. The CDR3 bases are TGTGCCAGCGGTGGCAGGGCGGCTTTCGGAACTGAAGCTTTCTTT. Translating it yields CASGGRAAFGTEAFF.

This CDR3 is CASSEDLAGYNEQFF. CDR3 DNA: TGTGCCAGCAGTGAAGACCTAGCGGGATACAATGAGCAGTTCTTC. The chain joins TRBV6-1 to TRBJ2-1; 9 nucleotides align to TRBD2. V was clipped by 1 base and J by 4 bases; unmatched bases: 2. The CDR3 length is 15 residues. Germline lookup yields CDR1 MNHNS and CDR2 SASEGT.

The V call is TRBV28, the J call TRBJ1-5; D not certain. The germline CDR1 and CDR2 sequences are MDHEN and SYDVKM. There are 21 residues in the CDR3. V was pared by 6 bases and J by 4 bases, with 34 bases between. CDR3 nucleotide sequence: TGTGCCAGCAGCCCGTCTTACTTTGCCCGATTGGAGAACGGAGGGAATCAGCCCCAGCATTTT. Its protein product is CASSPSYFARLENGGNQPQHF.

The chain recombines TRBV27 with TRBJ2-7; D unresolved. The CDR3 runs to 15 residues. V was clipped by 1 base and J by 2 bases, with 12 bases between them. Germline V lookup: CDR1 MNHEY, CDR2 SMNVEV (reference sequence). The CDR3 coding sequence is TGTGCCAGCAGTTTATATGCCCGCAGGACCTACGAGCAGTACTTC. This codes for CASSLYARRTYEQYF.

This sequence joins TRBV6-1 and TRBJ2-7; perhaps TRBD1 as D (5 bases). Trimming removed 1 base from V and 2 bases from J, with 9 bases in between. The CDR3 has 14 amino acids. Per germline, CDR1 MNHNS and CDR2 SASEGT. The CDR3 coding sequence is TGTGCCAGCAGTGAAGACAGGTTTGCCTACGAGCAGTACTTC. As protein: CASSEDRFAYEQYF.

The rearrangement joins TRBV6-1 to TRBJ2-1, with TRBD1 identical over 9 bases. V lost 4 bases, J lost 5 bases, and 9 bases stayed unmatched. CDR3 size: 16 residues. Germline V lookup: CDR1 MNHNS, CDR2 SASEGT. As DNA, the CDR3 is TGTGCCAGCAGTGGATCTACGGGACAGGGACACAATGAGCAGTTCTTC. It is translated as CASSGSTGQGHNEQFF.